Presented here are 10 T cell receptor beta chains from one specimen sequenced in a study of blood T cell repertoires in COVID-19. Assay: immunoSEQ multiplex PCR; the TCRdb copy retains only in-frame clones and omits some. The sample lists roughly 120,000 clones, approximately 83% seen once, with around 9.9% in the top ten. Sequenced sample: peripheral blood. Receptor source: a man at least 80 years old with acute or convalescent COVID-19.

This clone appeared a single time. CDR3 residues: CASSYTSSAYEQYF. DNA for the CDR3: TGTGCCAGCAGTTACACTAGTTCAGCCTACGAGCAGTACTTC. The gene calls are TRBV6-5 and TRBJ2-7; D perhaps matches TRBD2 (5 bases). CDR1 MNHEY and CDR2 SVGAGI come from the germline V gene. The V end was cut by 2 bases, the J end by 2 bases, with 10 bases between. The CDR3 runs 14 residues.

This chain uses TRBV7-9 with TRBJ1-1, with 7 positions matching TRBD1. There are 15 residues in the CDR3. CDR1 SEHNR and CDR2 FQNEAQ come from the germline V gene (reference sequence). The J segment lost 3 bases and the V segment lost 3 bases, leaving 7 bases of the junction unmatched. Here the CDR3 DNA reads TGTGCCAGCAGCTTTAGAGGGGGCGTTGACACTGAAGCTTTCTTT. Translating gives CASSFRGGVDTEAFF.

This clone was observed a handful of times. The chain uses TRBV28 and TRBJ2-2, with 8 bases aligning to TRBD2. Germline V gene lookup returns CDR1 MDHEN and CDR2 SYDVKM. J gave up 4 bases and V 3 bases, and 7 bases lay outside the gene matches. The CDR3 runs 16 residues. CDR3 region: CASSLYGRASTGELFF. The CDR3 coding sequence is TGTGCCAGCAGTTTGTACGGGAGGGCCTCCACCGGGGAGCTGTTTTTT. Drawing the rest from reference TRBV28 and TRBJ2-2, the complete variable domain is DVKVTQSSRYLVKRTGEKVFLECVQDMDHENMFWYRQDPGLGLRLIYFSYDVKMKEKGDIPEGYSVSREKKERFSLILESASTNQTSMYLCASSLYGRASTGELFFGEGSRLTVL.

This chain uses TRBV3-1 (or the pseudogene TRBV3-2) with TRBJ1-2; D is perhaps TRBD1 (6 bases). The germline gives CDR1 LGHDT, CDR2 YNNKEL (reference sequence). This CDR3 contains 20 residues. The ends were cut back, 1 base at V and 7 bases at J, with 31 bases in the middle. The CDR3 DNA sequence: TGTGCCAGCAGCCAAGCGTCAACAGGGCTCAGAAACCAACTCCCTGGTGGCTACACCTTC. As protein: CASSQASTGLRNQLPGGYTF.

The V gene is TRBV18, the J gene TRBJ2-7; perhaps TRBD2 as D (7 bases). Germline V gene data show CDR1 as KGHSH and CDR2 as LQKENI. This CDR3 is 15 amino acids long. Trimming took off 4 bases at V and 6 bases at J, with 19 bases between the two ends. In DNA form, the CDR3 reads TGTGCCAGCTCACTCTTAGGACGGGGGGCAGGCGAGCAGTACTTC. Amino acid sequence: CASSLLGRGAGEQYF.

CDR3 sequence (DNA): TGCGCCAGCAGCCAGTTGGGACAGGGTAGCAATCAGCCCCAGCATTTT. Translated: CASSQLGQGSNQPQHF. The chain links TRBV4-1 to TRBJ1-5; 9 bases agree with TRBD1. V was pared by 3 bases and J by 0 bases, with 3 bases of the junction left unmatched. Germline V gives CDR1 MGHRA, CDR2 YSYEKL. The CDR3 length is 16 residues.

Points on this clone: At the DNA level, this CDR3 is encoded by other sequences in the same sample as well. The chain is built from TRBV18 and TRBJ2-2, with 10 positions matching TRBD2. Germline CDR1 reads KGHSH; CDR2 reads LQKENI. The CDR3 has 17 residues. The trim removed 1 base at V and 4 bases at J, leaving 6 bases unmatched. CDR3 amino acids: CASSPRASGSGTGELFF. For the CDR3, the DNA is TGTGCCAGCTCACCACGGGCTAGCGGGAGTGGCACCGGGGAGCTGTTTTTT. Complete variable domain (other parts from reference TRBV18 and TRBJ2-2): NAGVMQNPRHLVRRRGQEARLRCSPMKGHSHVYWYRQLPEEGLKFMVYLQKENIIDESGMPKERFSAEFPKEGPSILRIQQVVRGDSAAYFCASSPRASGSGTGELFFGEGSRLTVL.

The J gene is TRBJ1-4, the V gene TRBV12-5; tentative D call: TRBD1 (6 bases). CDR3 length: 14 amino acids. Germline assignment: CDR1 LGHNT and CDR2 FRNRAP. V lost 6 bases and J lost 3, with 11 bases in between. The chain's CDR3 is CASGLQGSNEKLFF. The CDR3 nucleotides are TGTGCTAGTGGATTACAGGGATCTAATGAAAAACTGTTTTTT.

The chain joins TRBV18 to TRBJ1-1; D unresolved. The germline CDR1 and CDR2 sequences are KGHSH and LQKENI. V was trimmed by 3 bases and J by 4 bases, leaving 3 bases between them. The CDR3 loop spans 11 amino acids. Here the CDR3 DNA reads TGTGCCAGCTCACCCGGCACTGAAGCTTTCTTT. Translating gives CASSPGTEAFF. The whole variable domain, remainder taken from reference TRBV18 and TRBJ1-1, is NAGVMQNPRHLVRRRGQEARLRCSPMKGHSHVYWYRQLPEEGLKFMVYLQKENIIDESGMPKERFSAEFPKEGPSILRIQQVVRGDSAAYFCASSPGTEAFFGQGTRLTVV.

The chain links TRBV14 to TRBJ2-4, with 8 bases aligning to TRBD1. CDR3 size: 16 residues. In germline, CDR1 is SGHDN, CDR2 FVKESK. The ends lost 4 bases at V and 7 bases at J; junction bases unmatched: 12. The CDR3 loop reads CASSPISGTGPNIQYF. In nucleotides, the CDR3 is TGTGCCAGCAGCCCAATTTCCGGGACAGGCCCCAACATTCAGTACTTC.